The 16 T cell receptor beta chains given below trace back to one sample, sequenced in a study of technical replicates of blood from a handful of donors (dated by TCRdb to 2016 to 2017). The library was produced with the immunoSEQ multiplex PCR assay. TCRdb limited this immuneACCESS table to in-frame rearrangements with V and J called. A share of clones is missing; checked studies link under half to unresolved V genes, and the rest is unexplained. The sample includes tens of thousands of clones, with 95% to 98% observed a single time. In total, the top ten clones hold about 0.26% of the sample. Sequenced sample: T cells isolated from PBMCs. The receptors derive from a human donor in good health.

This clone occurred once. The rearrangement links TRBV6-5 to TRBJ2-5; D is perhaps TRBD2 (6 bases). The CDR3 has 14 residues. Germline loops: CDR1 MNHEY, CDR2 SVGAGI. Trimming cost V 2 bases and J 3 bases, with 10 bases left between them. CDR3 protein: CASSYGGIEETQYF. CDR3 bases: TGTGCCAGCAGTTACGGGGGGATTGAAGAGACCCAGTACTTC.

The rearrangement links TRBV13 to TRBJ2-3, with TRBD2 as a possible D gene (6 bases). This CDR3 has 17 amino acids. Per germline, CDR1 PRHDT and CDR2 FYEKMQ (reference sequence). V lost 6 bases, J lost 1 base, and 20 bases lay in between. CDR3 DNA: TGTGCCAGCAGTTCCCGTAGACTAGGGAGCGGCACAGATACGCAGTATTTT. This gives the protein CASSSRRLGSGTDTQYF. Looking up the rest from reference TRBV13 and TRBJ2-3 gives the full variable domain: AAGVIQSPRHLIKEKRETATLKCYPIPRHDTVYWYQQGPGQDPQFLISFYEKMQSDKGSIPDRFSAQQFSDYHSELNMSSLELGDSALYFCASSSRRLGSGTDTQYFGPGTRLTVL.

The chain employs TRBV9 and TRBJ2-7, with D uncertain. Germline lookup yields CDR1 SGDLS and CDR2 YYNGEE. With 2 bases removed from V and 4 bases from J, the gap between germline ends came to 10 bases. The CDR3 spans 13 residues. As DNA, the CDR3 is TGTGCCAGCAGCGTGGGCCCTTCATACGAGCAGTACTTC. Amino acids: CASSVGPSYEQYF.

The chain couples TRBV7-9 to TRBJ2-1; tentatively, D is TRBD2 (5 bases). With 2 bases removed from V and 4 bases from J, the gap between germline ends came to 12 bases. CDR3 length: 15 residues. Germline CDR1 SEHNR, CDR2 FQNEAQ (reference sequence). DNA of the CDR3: TGTGCCAGCAGCTTAAGAGGGTTAGGGTACAATGAGCAGTTCTTC. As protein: CASSLRGLGYNEQFF.

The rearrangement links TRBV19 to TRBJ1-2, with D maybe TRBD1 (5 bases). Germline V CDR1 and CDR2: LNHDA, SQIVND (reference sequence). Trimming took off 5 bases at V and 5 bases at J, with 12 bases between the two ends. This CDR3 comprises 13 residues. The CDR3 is CASSPGLVYGYTF. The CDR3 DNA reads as TGTGCCAGTAGTCCAGGGTTGGTTTATGGCTACACCTTC.

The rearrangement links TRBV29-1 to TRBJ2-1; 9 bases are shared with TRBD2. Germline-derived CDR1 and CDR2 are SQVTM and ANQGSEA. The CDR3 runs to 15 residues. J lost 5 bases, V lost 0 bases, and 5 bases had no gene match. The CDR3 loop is CSVEDAASGNNEQFF. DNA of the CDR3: TGCAGCGTTGAAGATGCGGCTAGCGGGAACAATGAGCAGTTCTTC.

The CDR3 nucleotides read TGTGCCAGCAGTGAAGCGCTTGGGGGGGATGGGGAAAAACTGTTTTTT. It codes for CASSEALGGDGEKLFF. The chain couples TRBV2 to TRBJ1-4, with D possibly TRBD1 on 5 matching bases. V lost 0 bases and J lost 8, with 16 bases in between. CDR3 length: 16 amino acids. Looked up from germline, CDR1 is SNHLY and CDR2 is FYNNEI.

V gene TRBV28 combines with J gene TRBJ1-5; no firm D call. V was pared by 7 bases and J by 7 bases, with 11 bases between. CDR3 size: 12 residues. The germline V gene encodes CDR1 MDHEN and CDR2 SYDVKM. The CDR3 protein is CASMIVAQPQHF. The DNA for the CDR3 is TGTGCCAGCATGATAGTCGCGCAGCCCCAGCATTTT.

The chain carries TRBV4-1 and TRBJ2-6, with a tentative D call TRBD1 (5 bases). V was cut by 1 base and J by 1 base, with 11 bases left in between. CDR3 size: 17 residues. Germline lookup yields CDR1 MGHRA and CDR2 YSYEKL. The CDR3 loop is CASSQVTGRSGANVLTF. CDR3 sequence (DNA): TGCGCCAGCAGCCAAGTTACAGGTCGATCTGGGGCCAACGTCCTGACTTTC.

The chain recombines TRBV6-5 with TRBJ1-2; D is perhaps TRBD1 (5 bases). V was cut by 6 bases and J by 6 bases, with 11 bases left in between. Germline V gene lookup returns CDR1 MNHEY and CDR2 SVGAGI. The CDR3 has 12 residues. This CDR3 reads CASRERTHGYTF. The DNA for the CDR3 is TGTGCCAGCAGGGAGAGGACACATGGCTACACCTTC.

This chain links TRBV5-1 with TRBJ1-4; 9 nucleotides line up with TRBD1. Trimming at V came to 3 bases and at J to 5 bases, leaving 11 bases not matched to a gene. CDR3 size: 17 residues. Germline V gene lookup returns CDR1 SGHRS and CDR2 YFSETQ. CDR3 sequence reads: CASSSLGTGFLNEKLFF. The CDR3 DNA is TGCGCCAGCAGCTCCTTAGGGACAGGGTTTTTAAATGAAAAACTGTTTTTT. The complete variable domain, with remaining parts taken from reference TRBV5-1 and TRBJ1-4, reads KAGVTQTPRYLIKTRGQQVTLSCSPISGHRSVSWYQQTPGQGLQFLFEYFSETQRNKGNFPGRFSGRQFSNSRSEMNVSTLELGDSALYLCASSSLGTGFLNEKLFFGSGTQLSVL.

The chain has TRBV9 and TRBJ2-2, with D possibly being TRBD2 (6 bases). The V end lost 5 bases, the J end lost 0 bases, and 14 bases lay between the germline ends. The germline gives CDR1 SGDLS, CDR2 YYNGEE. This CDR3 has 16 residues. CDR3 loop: CASSTNRETNTGELFF. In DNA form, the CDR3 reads TGTGCCAGCAGTACTAACCGGGAGACGAACACCGGGGAGCTGTTTTTT.

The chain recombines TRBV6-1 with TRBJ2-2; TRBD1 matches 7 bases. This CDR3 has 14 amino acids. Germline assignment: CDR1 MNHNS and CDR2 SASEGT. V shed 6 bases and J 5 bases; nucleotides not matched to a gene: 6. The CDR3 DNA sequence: TGTGCCAGCAGACGTACAGGGGCAACCGGGGAGCTGTTTTTT. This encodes CASRRTGATGELFF.

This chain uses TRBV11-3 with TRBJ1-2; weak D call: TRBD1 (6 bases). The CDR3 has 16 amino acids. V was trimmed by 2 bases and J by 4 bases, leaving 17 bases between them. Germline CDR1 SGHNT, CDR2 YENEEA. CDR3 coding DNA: TGTGCCAGCAGCTTAAAACTGGTCGACAGGACCTATGGCTACACCTTC. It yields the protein CASSLKLVDRTYGYTF.

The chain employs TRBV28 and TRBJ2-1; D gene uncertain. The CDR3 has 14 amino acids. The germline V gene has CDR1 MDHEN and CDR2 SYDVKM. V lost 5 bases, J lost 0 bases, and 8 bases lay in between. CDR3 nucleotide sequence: TGTGCCAGCAGTCTTACGAGCTCCTACAATGAGCAGTTCTTC. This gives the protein CASSLTSSYNEQFF.

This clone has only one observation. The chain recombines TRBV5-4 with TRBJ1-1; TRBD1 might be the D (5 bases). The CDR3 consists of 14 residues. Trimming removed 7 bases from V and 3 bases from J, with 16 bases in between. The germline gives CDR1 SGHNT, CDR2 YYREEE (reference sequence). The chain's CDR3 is CASRQAPRDTEAFF. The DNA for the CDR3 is TGTGCCAGCCGACAAGCTCCCAGGGACACTGAAGCTTTCTTT.